This T cell receptor (beta chain) was sequenced for a study of T cell responses to AZD1222 COVID-19 vaccine. Study results and limitations: Only six or seven AZD1222 recipients tested seropositive at baseline. Researchers took repertoire samples only after the peak T cell response had come. Females outnumbered males among donors, who were mostly white British; clonal diversity was possibly underestimated.

V lost 4 bases and J 2 bases, leaving 13 bases between the germline ends. Germline CDR1 SGHRS, CDR2 YFSETQ. The CDR3 is 14 residues long. Comments on this clone: The antigen is unknown.

The repertoire was sequenced with immunoSEQ multiplex PCR; TCRdb's copy has only in-frame clones and lacks some. The sample lists approximately 89,000 clones, 85% to 90% occurring once. This clonotype originated in an adult who received the AZD1222 COVID-19 vaccine. The V gene is TRBV5-1, the J gene TRBJ2-7, with a possible D match to TRBD2 (5 bases). The input for sequencing was peripheral blood, taken 28 days after the second AZD1222 dose. CDR3 sequence reads: CASSPEGGPYEQYF. The DNA of the CDR3 is TGCGCCAGCAGCCCCGAGGGTGGGCCCTACGAGCAGTACTTC. Combining the CDR3 with reference TRBV5-1 and TRBJ2-7 gives the whole variable domain KAGVTQTPRYLIKTRGQQVTLSCSPISGHRSVSWYQQTPGQGLQFLFEYFSETQRNKGNFPGRFSGRQFSNSRSEMNVSTLELGDSALYLCASSPEGGPYEQYFGPGTRLTVT.